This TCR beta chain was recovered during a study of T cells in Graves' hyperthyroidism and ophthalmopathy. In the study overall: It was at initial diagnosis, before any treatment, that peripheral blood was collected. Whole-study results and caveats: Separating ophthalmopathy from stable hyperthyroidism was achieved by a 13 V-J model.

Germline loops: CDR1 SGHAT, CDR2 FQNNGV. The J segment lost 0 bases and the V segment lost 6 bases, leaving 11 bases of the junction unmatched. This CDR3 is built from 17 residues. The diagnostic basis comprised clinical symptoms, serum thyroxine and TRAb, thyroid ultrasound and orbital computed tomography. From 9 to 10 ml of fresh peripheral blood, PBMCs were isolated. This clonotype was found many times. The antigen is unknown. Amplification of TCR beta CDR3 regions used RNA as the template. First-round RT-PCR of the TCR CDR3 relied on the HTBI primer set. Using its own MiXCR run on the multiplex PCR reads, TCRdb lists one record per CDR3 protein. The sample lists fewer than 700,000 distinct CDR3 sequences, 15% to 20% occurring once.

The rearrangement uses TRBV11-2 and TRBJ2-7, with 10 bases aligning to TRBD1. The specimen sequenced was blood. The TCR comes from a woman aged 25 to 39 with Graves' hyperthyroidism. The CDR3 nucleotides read TGTGCCAGCAGTTACGGATCGACAGGGGGCAGCTCCTACGAGCAGTACTTC. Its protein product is CASSYGSTGGSSYEQYF.